These 26 T cell receptor beta chains share one sample of origin, sequenced in a study of post-analysis software for immune sequencing data. Study outcomes and limitations: Relative to controls, patients had five TRBV segments at higher frequency, with TRBV5-6, TRBV5-1 and TRBV20-1 among these.

No antigen is known for these receptors. TCR beta cDNA libraries had unique molecular identifiers. MiXCR, applied by TCRdb to the PCR reads, yields one record per CDR3 protein. This table holds some 260,000 distinct CDR3 sequences, just over 35% found once. The specimen was blood. These receptors were collected from a girl aged 10-17 years with multiple sclerosis.

The J gene is TRBJ2-4, the V gene TRBV5-1, with D possibly matching TRBD2 (5 bases). TRBJ2-7 matches the DNA end more closely, so the J call is doubtful. CDR1 is SGHRS, CDR2 YFSETQ, per germline. The CDR3 spans 15 residues. The CDR3 coding sequence is TGCGCCAGCAGCTTGAGCCGGGGAAACTCCTACGAGCAGTACTTC. It encodes CASSLSRGNSYEQYF.

The CDR3 nucleotides are TGTGCCAGCAGTGAAGGGCAATTGGTATCTATGGGGCAGTTCTTC. This codes for CASSEGQLVSMGQFF. The chain carries TRBV6-1 and TRBJ2-1; D remains ambiguous. V was shortened by 1 base and J by 12 bases, with 19 bases between the two germline ends. The germline V gene encodes CDR1 MNHNS and CDR2 SASEGT. This CDR3 contains 15 residues.

This clonotype was counted only a few times. The chain recombines TRBV6-2 or TRBV6-3 with TRBJ2-2; TRBD2 might be the D (5 bases). This CDR3 is 14 amino acids long. Germline V gene lookup returns CDR1 MNHEY and CDR2 SVGEGT. Trimming left V 6 bases short and J 4 bases short, with 12 bases between. In DNA, the CDR3 is TGTGCCAGCAGCCGAGTACTAGGCACCGGGGAGCTGTTTTTT. Its translation is CASSRVLGTGELFF.

This clonotype was observed once. This may arise from a read error, as a much more abundant clone is one base away. The chain joins TRBV12-3 or TRBV12-4 to TRBJ2-6; TRBD1 matches 8 bases. This CDR3 region has 15 residues. CDR3 protein: CASNPTGVGANVPTF. The CDR3 nucleotides read TGTGCCAGCAACCCGACAGGGGTTGGGGCCAACGTCCCGACTTTC.

This clonotype was counted only a few times. A clone one base away is much larger, so this may be a read error. The chain uses TRBV7-9 and TRBJ1-2; D is unclear. This CDR3 region has 12 residues. The germline V gene has CDR1 SEHNR and CDR2 FQNEAQ (reference sequence). CDR3 region: CSSSLEEMSYTF. CDR3 coding DNA: TGTTCCAGCAGCTTAGAGGAGATGAGCTACACCTTC.

V usage is TRBV6-7 and J usage is TRBJ1-2, with D tentatively TRBD1 (6 bases). TRBV6-7 is annotated as an ORF whose role is uncertain. CDR3 length: 13 amino acids. Trimming left V 0 bases short and J 6 bases short, with 8 bases between. CDR3 protein: CASSYSAGDGYTF. CDR3 DNA sequence: TGTGCCAGCAGTTACTCGGCAGGGGATGGCTACACCTTC.

This clonotype was seen repeatedly, ten times or more. This rearrangement joins TRBV20-1 to TRBJ2-1, with TRBD2 matching 13 bases. Per germline, CDR1 DFQATT and CDR2 SNEGSKA (reference sequence). The CDR3 contains 18 residues. Trimming cost V 2 bases and J 0 bases; bases outside gene matches: 7. In nucleotides, the CDR3 is TGCAGTGCTAGACCGGGACTAGCGGGAATCGACTCCTACAATGAGCAGTTCTTC. Translating gives CSARPGLAGIDSYNEQFF.

The table lists this clonotype with many counts. The rearrangement uses TRBV10-3 and TRBJ1-5; 9 bases match TRBD1. This CDR3 contains 14 residues. With 2 bases clipped from V and 4 bases from J, the junction kept 0 bases outside the gene matches. The germline CDR1 and CDR2 sequences are ENHRY and SYGVKD. The CDR3 DNA is TGTGCCATCAGTGAGGGACAGGGGAATCAGCCCCAGCATTTT. Protein product: CAISEGQGNQPQHF.

The chain uses TRBV7-2 and TRBJ2-7; D is possibly TRBD1 or TRBD2 (6 bases each). Deletions cut 1 base from V and 0 bases from J, with 10 bases between. CDR3 size: 15 residues. Per germline, CDR1 SGHTA and CDR2 FQGNSA. The CDR3 coding sequence is TGTGCCAGCAGCTTAGTCGGGGGCAGCTCCTACGAGCAGTACTTC. Residues: CASSLVGGSSYEQYF. Filled out from reference TRBV7-2 and TRBJ2-7, the complete variable domain reads GAGVSQSPSNKVTEKGKDVELRCDPISGHTALYWYRQSLGQGLEFLIYFQGNSAPDKSGLPSDRFSAERTGGSVSTLTIQRTQQEDSAVYLCASSLVGGSSYEQYFGPGTRLTVT.

V gene TRBV2 combines with J gene TRBJ2-7; 9 bases are shared with TRBD1. In germline, CDR1 is SNHLY, CDR2 FYNNEI. The CDR3 is 13 residues long. Trimming at V came to 6 bases and at J to 4 bases, leaving 4 bases not matched to a gene. CDR3 sequence (DNA): TGTGCCAGCAGGGCCGGGACAGGGTACGAGCAGTACTTC. Translation gives CASRAGTGYEQYF.

This clonotype was seen once. The chain is built from TRBV27 and TRBJ2-1; 13 positions match TRBD2. Per the germline V gene, CDR1 is MNHEY and CDR2 is SMNVEV (reference sequence). The CDR3 covers 15 residues. V trimming: 6 bases; J trimming: 6 bases; junction bases outside the gene matches: 5. DNA of the CDR3: TGTGCCAGCAGAGGACTAGCGGGAGCATCCAATGAGCAGTTCTTC. Translated, it gives CASRGLAGASNEQFF.

The chain is built from TRBV7-6 and TRBJ2-4; 10 nucleotides line up with TRBD2. CDR3 length: 17 amino acids. Per germline, CDR1 SGHVS and CDR2 FNYEAQ. V shed 5 bases, J shed 5 bases, and the junction held 12 bases outside the gene matches. The CDR3 DNA is TGTGCCAGCAGCCCCGCTCTAGCGGGAGTGGGGCAAAACATTCAGTACTTC. Protein sequence: CASSPALAGVGQNIQYF.

This clonotype was observed at least ten times. This chain joins TRBV6-2 or TRBV6-3 and TRBJ2-7; D not certain. Germline V gives CDR1 MNHEY, CDR2 SVGEGT. The ends were cut back, 4 bases at V and 4 bases at J, with 5 bases in the middle. CDR3 length: 11 amino acids. The CDR3 sequence: CASSSLYEQYF. In DNA form, the CDR3 reads TGTGCCAGCAGTTCTCTTTACGAGCAGTACTTC.

The genes are TRBV28 and TRBJ2-7, with 11 positions matching TRBD2. The DNA end lines up better with TRBJ2-5; the J call may be wrong. Germline V lookup: CDR1 MDHEN, CDR2 SYDVKM. This CDR3 comprises 14 residues. The chain's CDR3 is CASSFRLAGETQYF. The CDR3, as DNA: TGTGCCAGCAGTTTCCGACTAGCGGGGGAGACCCAGTACTTC.

This clonotype was recorded at least ten times. The chain has TRBV5-6 and TRBJ2-7, with D uncertain. V dropped 4 bases and J dropped 5 bases, with 16 bases sitting between them. Germline V gene sequence: CDR1 SGHDT, CDR2 YYEEEE. This CDR3 has 14 amino acids. CDR3 nucleotides: TGTGCCAGCAGCCCTAATTGGGCCAGCGACGAGCAGTACTTC. Its translation: CASSPNWASDEQYF.

V and J are TRBV20-1 and TRBJ2-1, with 9 bases lining up with TRBD1. Germline CDR1 and CDR2: DFQATT and SNEGSKA (reference sequence). The CDR3 consists of 18 residues. The J segment lost 8 bases and the V segment lost 3 bases, leaving 20 bases of the junction unmatched. The DNA for the CDR3 is TGCAGTGCTAGGGAATATACCCCGGGACAGGGATTTGGTTATGAGCAGTTCTTC. Residues: CSAREYTPGQGFGYEQFF.

This clonotype occurred many times. The V call is TRBV5-1, the J call TRBJ2-1; 8 nucleotides agree with TRBD2. CDR1 and CDR2 from the germline V gene are SGHRS and YFSETQ. The J segment lost 6 bases and the V segment lost 4 bases, leaving 9 bases of the junction unmatched. The CDR3 extends over 15 amino acids. CDR3 region: CASSQGIGRVNEQFF. CDR3 nucleotide sequence: TGCGCCAGCAGCCAGGGGATCGGGAGGGTCAATGAGCAGTTCTTC.

V is TRBV15 and J is TRBJ1-6; maybe TRBD1 (6 bases). V lost 1 base to trimming and J lost 11 bases, with 15 bases between them. Germline CDR1 is LNHNV and CDR2 is YYDKDF (reference sequence). The CDR3 consists of 15 residues. CDR3 region: CATSRGRTVLAPLHF. In DNA, the CDR3 is TGTGCCACCAGCAGAGGACGGACAGTTCTAGCACCCCTCCACTTT. Based on the CDR3 plus reference TRBV15 and TRBJ1-6, the full variable domain is DAMVIQNPRYQVTQFGKPVTLSCSQTLNHNVMYWYQQKSSQAPKLLFHYYDKDFNNEADTPDNFQSRRPNTSFCFLDIRSPGLGDTAMYLCATSRGRTVLAPLHFGNGTRLTVT.

The chain is built from TRBV5-1 and TRBJ2-7; 7 bases are a match to TRBD1. The germline gives CDR1 SGHRS, CDR2 YFSETQ. V dropped 3 bases and J dropped 0; count of bases not matched to a gene: 6. The CDR3 spans 15 residues. CDR3 residues: CASSSVQGISYEQYF. CDR3 bases: TGCGCCAGCAGCTCTGTACAGGGGATCTCCTACGAGCAGTACTTC.

This clonotype has ten or more counts. The chain is built from TRBV12-3 or TRBV12-4 and TRBJ1-2, with 11 bases matching TRBD1. CDR3 size: 14 residues. V dropped 5 bases and J dropped 7; count of bases not matched to a gene: 6. CDR3 amino acids: CASSPTGTGGGYTF. In nucleotides, the CDR3 is TGTGCCAGCAGTCCGACCGGGACAGGGGGTGGCTACACCTTC.

The rearrangement uses TRBV5-1 and TRBJ1-1; perhaps TRBD1 as D (6 bases). The CDR3 covers 15 residues. V lost 4 bases and J 4 bases, leaving 17 bases between the germline ends. Germline V gene sequence: CDR1 SGHRS, CDR2 YFSETQ. CDR3: CASSTSIGQSTEAFF. For the CDR3, the DNA is TGCGCCAGCAGCACTTCAATCGGACAGTCCACTGAAGCTTTCTTT.

A few counts support this clonotype. J is TRBJ2-2 and V is TRBV20-1; D call uncertain. CDR3 size: 12 residues. With 5 bases removed from V and 5 bases from J, the gap between germline ends came to 9 bases. Germline V gives CDR1 DFQATT, CDR2 SNEGSKA (reference sequence). The chain's CDR3 is CSAPVETGELFF. For the CDR3, the DNA is TGCAGTGCTCCCGTCGAAACCGGGGAGCTGTTTTTT.

This clonotype was recorded at least ten times. The gene calls are TRBV11-2 and TRBJ2-1, with 10 positions matching TRBD2. Trimming at V came to 5 bases and at J to 7 bases, leaving 5 bases not matched to a gene. The CDR3 sequence is 14 residues long. CDR1 is SGHAT, CDR2 FQNNGV, per germline. CDR3 sequence reads: CASSRSGGVNEQFF. CDR3 coding DNA: TGTGCCAGCAGCCGGAGCGGGGGGGTTAATGAGCAGTTCTTC. Supplemented by reference TRBV11-2 and TRBJ2-1, the full variable domain reads EAGVAQSPRYKIIEKRQSVAFWCNPISGHATLYWYQQILGQGPKLLIQFQNNGVVDDSQLPKDRFSAERLKGVDSTLKIQPAKLEDSAVYLCASSRSGGVNEQFFGPGTRLTVL.

This clonotype was seen many times. V usage is TRBV27 and J usage is TRBJ2-5; 8 nucleotides line up with TRBD1. The ends lost 6 bases at V and 7 bases at J; junction bases unmatched: 7. The CDR3 consists of 13 residues. The germline V gene encodes CDR1 MNHEY and CDR2 SMNVEV (reference sequence). This CDR3 is CASSNRGTRTQYF. The CDR3 DNA follows: TGTGCCAGCAGCAACAGGGGGACTCGGACCCAGTACTTC.

Judged by abundance, this clonotype is medium-sized. The J gene is TRBJ2-1, the V gene TRBV20-1, with 8 bases fitting TRBD2. This CDR3 spans 14 amino acids. Germline V gives CDR1 DFQATT, CDR2 SNEGSKA (reference sequence). V trimming: 5 bases; J trimming: 9 bases; junction bases outside the gene matches: 12. The CDR3 sequence is CSAGVTSGGSEQFF. The CDR3 DNA sequence: TGCAGTGCTGGGGTCACTAGCGGAGGTAGTGAGCAGTTCTTC.

This clonotype has at least ten counts. This CDR3 is CASSDRTGLGNEQFF. Here the CDR3 DNA reads TGTGCCAGCAGCGACCGGACAGGGCTGGGCAATGAGCAGTTCTTC. V gene TRBV7-6 combines with J gene TRBJ2-1; 8 nucleotides match TRBD1. CDR1 SGHVS and CDR2 FNYEAQ come from the germline V gene. The CDR3 has 15 residues. J gave up 6 bases and V 5 bases, and 9 bases lay outside the gene matches.